One and the same sample provided the 16 T cell receptor beta chains below, sequenced in a study of chemoradiotherapy in HPV16-positive cancers. Profiling relied on immunoSEQ multiplex PCR, and the TCRdb table lists in-frame clones only, not all of them. Found here are about 8,600 clones, 65% to 80% of them singletons; the top ten hold more than 20%. Sampling was performed from a patient who underwent chemoradiotherapy. The receptors come from a human donor with HPV-associated anogenital cancer.

The chain carries TRBV28 and TRBJ2-2; a weak D match, TRBD1 (6 bases). CDR3 size: 13 residues. Germline CDR1 reads MDHEN; CDR2 reads SYDVKM. Trimming removed 3 bases from V and 6 bases from J, with 8 bases in between. The CDR3 DNA reads as TGTGCCAGCAGTTTCAGGGGTGCCGGGGAGCTGTTTTTT. Its translation is CASSFRGAGELFF.

The V call is TRBV19, the J call TRBJ1-5; TRBD1 matches 8 bases. The V gene's germline CDR1 is LNHDA and CDR2 SQIVND (reference sequence). J gave up 4 bases and V 7 bases, and 6 bases lay outside the gene matches. CDR3 size: 14 residues. Here the CDR3 DNA reads TGTGCCAGTAACTCCCACAGGGGGAATCAGCCCCAGCATTTT. Its protein product is CASNSHRGNQPQHF.

The rearrangement uses TRBV6-1 and TRBJ2-6, with unresolved D. Germline assignment: CDR1 MNHNS and CDR2 SASEGT. This CDR3 contains 11 residues. Trimming removed 3 bases from V and 12 bases from J, with 6 bases in between. CDR3 residues: CASSDRSVLTF. The CDR3 DNA sequence: TGTGCCAGCAGTGACCGGTCCGTCCTGACTTTC.

The J gene is TRBJ1-6, the V gene TRBV9, with a tentative D call TRBD1 (5 bases). The CDR3 sequence is 13 residues long. V lost 2 bases and J lost 12, with 12 bases in between. Germline CDR1 is SGDLS and CDR2 is YYNGEE. Here the CDR3 reads CASSVEPGLPLHF. DNA for the CDR3: TGTGCCAGCAGCGTCGAGCCGGGGCTACCCCTCCACTTT.

The chain has TRBV7-2 and TRBJ2-7, with TRBD2 matching over 10 bases. Per germline, CDR1 SGHTA and CDR2 FQGNSA. CDR3 length: 15 residues. Unmatched junction bases numbered 3, after V lost 1 base and J lost 3 bases. The CDR3: CASSLVSSGGYEQYF. The DNA for the CDR3 is TGTGCCAGCAGCTTAGTTTCTAGCGGGGGCTACGAGCAGTACTTC. The full variable domain, its missing parts supplied by reference TRBV7-2 and TRBJ2-7, is GAGVSQSPSNKVTEKGKDVELRCDPISGHTALYWYRQSLGQGLEFLIYFQGNSAPDKSGLPSDRFSAERTGGSVSTLTIQRTQQEDSAVYLCASSLVSSGGYEQYFGPGTRLTVT.

This clone occurred a few times. The genes are TRBV5-1 and TRBJ2-3; the match to TRBD1 covers 9 bases. The CDR3 is 15 residues long. Looked up from germline, CDR1 is SGHRS and CDR2 is YFSETQ. The ends lost 0 bases at V and 8 bases at J; junction bases unmatched: 7. The CDR3 DNA is TGCGCCAGCAGCTTGGGGGACAGGGCTTTAGGTACGCAGTATTTT. Amino acid sequence: CASSLGDRALGTQYF.

This clone has a handful of counts. The V gene is TRBV5-5, the J gene TRBJ2-1; D is ambiguous. There are 13 residues in the CDR3. Trimming removed 2 bases from V and 8 bases from J, with 11 bases in between. The germline gives CDR1 SGHKS, CDR2 YYEKEE (reference sequence). CDR3 DNA: TGTGCCAGCAGCTTAGCTGGGATCCATGAGCAGTTCTTC. This encodes CASSLAGIHEQFF.

In this sample, this clone turned up once. The rearrangement links TRBV5-1 to TRBJ2-1; the D gene is possibly TRBD2 (7 bases). The CDR3 is 16 amino acids. The germline CDR1 and CDR2 sequences are SGHRS and YFSETQ. Trimming removed 2 bases from V and 1 base from J, with 13 bases in between. In DNA form, the CDR3 reads TGCGCCAGCAGCTTAGGGGGGGGCCGGTCCTACAATGAGCAGTTCTTC. The encoded protein is CASSLGGGRSYNEQFF.

This clone has more than one count but fewer than ten. This chain connects TRBV11-1 to TRBJ2-7; D is ambiguous. Germline V gives CDR1 SGHAT, CDR2 FQDESV (reference sequence). This CDR3 has 13 amino acids. Trimming took 2 bases from V and 1 from J, leaving 6 bases between them. CDR3 sequence reads: CASSLSPSYEQYF. The CDR3 nucleotides read TGTGCCAGCAGCTTATCCCCATCCTACGAGCAGTACTTC.

This clone was seen a handful of times. CDR3 DNA sequence: TGTGCCAGCAGCGCGGGACAGGGGAAGTTCCCCCAGCATTTT. This sequence encodes CASSAGQGKFPQHF. The V call is TRBV9, the J call TRBJ1-5; 10 bases are a match to TRBD1. Germline trimming cut 3 bases from V and 10 bases from J; bases unmatched to any gene: 7. This CDR3 region has 14 residues. The V gene's germline CDR1 is SGDLS and CDR2 YYNGEE.

This clone was found a few times. The V and J genes are TRBV19 and TRBJ2-1, with 8 nucleotides matching TRBD2. The CDR3 sequence is 14 residues long. Germline CDR1 reads LNHDA; CDR2 reads SQIVND (reference sequence). J was trimmed by 4 bases and V by 6 bases; bases with no gene match: 5. CDR3 bases: TGTGCCAGTAGCGAGCGGGGGCTGTACAATGAGCAGTTCTTC. Amino acid sequence: CASSERGLYNEQFF.

The gene calls are TRBV27 and TRBJ1-1; D possibly corresponds to TRBD1 (5 bases). Per germline, CDR1 MNHEY and CDR2 SMNVEV (reference sequence). This CDR3 has 14 residues. Deletions cut 6 bases from V and 4 bases from J, with 15 bases between. DNA of the CDR3: TGTGCCAGCAGGGGCGGGGGGAGCGGCACTGAAGCTTTCTTT. This codes for CASRGGGSGTEAFF.

V and J are TRBV6-1 and TRBJ1-2; unclear D gene. CDR3 length equals 13 residues. From germline, CDR1 is MNHNS and CDR2 SASEGT. V was cut by 3 bases and J by 5 bases, with 10 bases left in between. CDR3 in amino acids: CASSDRRPYGYTF. CDR3 sequence (DNA): TGTGCCAGCAGTGACAGGCGACCTTATGGCTACACCTTC.

The chain carries TRBV7-2 and TRBJ1-1, with D unresolved. The CDR3 loop spans 13 amino acids. Looked up from germline, CDR1 is SGHTA and CDR2 is FQGNSA. Trimming stripped 5 bases from V and 3 bases from J, with 10 bases between. CDR3 residues: CASSPGPYTEAFF. CDR3 nucleotide sequence: TGTGCCAGCAGCCCCGGGCCTTACACTGAAGCTTTCTTT.

The chain has TRBV21-1 and TRBJ1-6. TRBV21-1 is given as a pseudogene. This CDR3 region has 17 residues. In DNA, the CDR3 is TGTGCCAGCAGCAATTCATGGGGGGTCTCCTATAATTCACCCCTCCACTTT. Protein product: CASSNSWGVSYNSPLHF.

This clone was counted a few times. The chain couples TRBV5-1 to TRBJ2-1, with 8 bases identical to TRBD1. The trim removed 4 bases at V and 6 bases at J, leaving 3 bases unmatched. This CDR3 region has 13 residues. In germline, CDR1 is SGHRS, CDR2 YFSETQ. CDR3 residues: CASSLGQANEQFF. CDR3 nucleotides: TGCGCCAGCAGCCTGGGACAGGCCAATGAGCAGTTCTTC.